One and the same sample provided the 26 T cell receptor beta chains below, sequenced in a study of tissue T cells after allogeneic stem cell transplantation. Time point given: mouse harvest day 7 after allogeneic transplant. The graft held 10^6 splenic CD5+ T cells and 10^7 T-cell-depleted bone marrow cells. Using immunoSEQ multiplex PCR, the repertoire was profiled, and TCRdb retains in-frame clones only, with some absent. The data contain roughly 8,100 clones, roughly half of them singletons. Sequenced: lymph node tissue. These receptors were obtained from a female BALB/c mouse given C57BL/6 T cells with graft-versus-host disease after an allogeneic hematopoietic cell transplant.

This clone showed up just once. The genes are named according to mouse. From the germline J gene comes the end of the CDR3, since the read stops 1 residue before it. The chain joins TRBV31 to TRBJ1-6, with D possibly being TRBD1 (5 bases). TRBJ1-6 is an ORF, with its function uncertain. This CDR3 is 15 amino acids long. Germline V gene sequence: CDR1 GKSSPN, CDR2 SITVG. V was pared by 0 bases and J by 5 bases, with 11 bases between. The CDR3 sequence: CAWSLVGGDNSPLYF. Incomplete CDR3 DNA: TGTGCCTGGAGTCTAGTGGGGGGAGATAATTCGCCCCTCTAC.

By proportion, this clone is medium-sized. Mouse germline and gene names are used. The sequence runs out 1 residue before the end of the CDR3; the remainder is reconstructed from the germline J gene. This chain links TRBV12-1 with TRBJ2-7; D gene uncertain. Germline V gives CDR1 SGHSN, CDR2 HYEKVE. The CDR3 spans 12 residues. Trimming shortened V by 4 bases and J by 2 bases, and 8 bases separated the two germline ends. CDR3 bases read: TGTGCCAGCTCCCGGACCCCCTATGAACAGTAC. It yields the protein CASSRTPYEQY. In full, the CDR3 reads CASSRTPYEQYF. The variable domain in full, with the rest retrieved from reference TRBV12-1 and TRBJ2-7, is DSGVVQSPRHIIKEKGGRSVLTCIPISGHSNVVWYQQTLGKELKFLIQHYEKVERDKGFLPSRFSVQQFDDYHSEMNMSALELEDSAMYFCASSRTPYEQYFGPGTRLTVL.

Of note for this clone: Gene names are mouse gene names. The CDR3 goes on 1 residue after the read ends, and that part is filled in from the germline J gene. The chain uses TRBV16 and TRBJ1-1; the D is unclear. V lost 3 bases and J 1 base, leaving 6 bases between the germline ends. The CDR3 consists of 13 residues. The germline gives CDR1 SGHSA, CDR2 FRNQAP. The CDR3 reads CASSLGLNTEVFF. Incomplete CDR3 DNA: TGTGCAAGCAGCTTGGGGTTAAACACAGAAGTCTTC.

In its sample, this clone was seen a few times. Gene names are the mouse ones. The sequence runs out 1 residue before the end of the CDR3; the remainder is reconstructed from the germline J gene. The rearrangement joins TRBV15 to TRBJ2-1, with TRBD2 matching over 8 bases. CDR1 and CDR2 (germline): SGHND, FRSKSL. Germline trimming cut 0 bases from V and 1 base from J; bases unmatched to any gene: 2. The CDR3 spans 16 residues. This CDR3 reads CASSLAGGGNYAEQFF. Incomplete CDR3 DNA: TGTGCCAGCAGTTTAGCTGGGGGGGGGAACTATGCTGAGCAGTTC.

Worth noting for this clone: Gene and germline names: mouse. The DNA ends 1 residue before the CDR3 does, and the rest of the CDR3 is filled in from the germline J gene. This chain uses TRBV13-1 with TRBJ2-7; the match to TRBD2 covers 10 bases. V dropped 1 base and J dropped 0; count of bases not matched to a gene: 4. This CDR3 has 16 amino acids. CDR1 NSHNY and CDR2 SYGAGN come from the germline V gene. Partial CDR3 DNA: TGTGCCAGCAGTGATCCCTGGGGGGGCGCCTCCTATGAACAGTAC. Protein product: CASSDPWGGASYEQY. The whole CDR3 reads CASSDPWGGASYEQYF.

In this sample, this clone is medium-sized. Germline and genes here are mouse. With the read ending 1 residue before the CDR3 end, the germline J gene is used to fill in that end. The chain combines TRBV15 with TRBJ1-5, with TRBD1 matching over 7 bases. Germline trimming cut 6 bases from V and 1 base from J; bases unmatched to any gene: 3. The CDR3 is 14 residues long. Germline V gene data show CDR1 as SGHND and CDR2 as FRSKSL. The DNA read from the CDR3 is TGTGCCAGCAGCCTACAGGGGAACAACCAGGCTCCGCTT. Protein sequence: CASSLQGNNQAPL. The CDR3 in full is CASSLQGNNQAPLF.

To note about this clone: Any gene name here is a mouse gene name. The read stops 1 residue short of the end of the CDR3; the missing end is completed from the germline J gene. The J gene is TRBJ2-4, the V gene TRBV3, with unresolved D. The CDR3 is 12 residues long. Germline lookup yields CDR1 SNHLY and CDR2 FYNGKV (reference sequence). Trimming removed 3 bases at V and 4 bases at J, with 5 bases between. The CDR3 loop reads CASSFNKNTLYF. Incomplete CDR3 DNA: TGTGCCAGCAGCTTTAACAAAAACACCTTGTAC.

In its sample, this clone is medium-sized. The germline and genes are mouse ones. With the read ending 1 residue before the CDR3 end, the germline J gene is used to fill in that end. The chain is built from TRBV3 and TRBJ2-7; D is uncertain. CDR3 length: 13 residues. The germline CDR1 and CDR2 sequences are SNHLY and FYNGKV (reference sequence). Deletions cut 3 bases from V and 0 bases from J, with 6 bases between. CDR3 bases read: TGTGCCAGCAGCTTGCAAAGCTCCTATGAACAGTAC. Protein product: CASSLQSSYEQY. In full, the CDR3 reads CASSLQSSYEQYF.

In regard to this clone: Mouse gene names and germline throughout. The read ends 1 residue before the CDR3 terminus; that terminus is restored from the germline J gene. The chain couples TRBV26 to TRBJ1-1, with D unclear. The V end was cut by 0 bases, the J end by 11 bases, with 4 bases between. The length of the CDR3 is 10 residues. Germline CDR1 and CDR2: KGHPV and FQNQEV (reference sequence). Incomplete CDR3 DNA: TGTGCCAGCAGTCTGTCGACCGTCTTC. This sequence encodes CASSLSTVF. The complete CDR3 sequence is CASSLSTVFF.

Points on this clone: Gene names and germline match the mouse. The read terminates 1 residue ahead of where the CDR3 ends, so the germline J gene completes it. The chain uses TRBV13-3 and TRBJ2-7; TRBD2 aligns across 14 bases. CDR1 NNHDY and CDR2 SYVADS come from the germline V gene. This CDR3 contains 15 residues. Unmatched junction bases numbered 8, after V lost 5 bases and J lost 7 bases. The part of the CDR3 DNA that was read is TGTGCCAGCAGAATCCGGGACTGGGGGGGCTGGGAACAGTAC. As protein: CASRIRDWGGWEQY. The entire CDR3 reads CASRIRDWGGWEQYF.

Details on this clone: Germline and genes: mouse. The CDR3 end lies 1 residue beyond the end of the read and is filled in from the germline J gene. The chain links TRBV26 to TRBJ1-2; 8 nucleotides match TRBD1. Germline V lookup: CDR1 KGHPV, CDR2 FQNQEV (reference sequence). The CDR3 totals 14 residues. After removal of 3 bases from V and 4 bases from J, the junction contained 4 bases not matched to a gene. CDR3 in amino acids: CASSLGQGSSDYTF. The CDR3 DNA, read in part, is TGTGCCAGCAGTCTCGGACAGGGAAGCTCCGACTACACC.

Note on this clone: All gene names here are mouse names. CDR3 sequence: CASSQELGGQDTQYF. The CDR3 DNA, read in part, is TGTGCCAGCAGCCAAGAACTGGGGGGGCAAGACACCCAGTAC. The chain carries TRBV5 and TRBJ2-5, with TRBD2 matching over 10 bases. The CDR3 end falls 1 residue outside the read, so it is completed with the germline J gene. The CDR3 sequence is 15 residues long. CDR1 and CDR2 from the germline V gene are LGHNA and YNLKQL (reference sequence). With 0 bases clipped from V and 3 bases from J, the junction kept 0 bases outside the gene matches.

About this clone: Any gene name here is a mouse gene name. The missing CDR3 end, 1 residue past where the read stops, is filled in from the germline J gene. This chain links TRBV3 with TRBJ1-1; perhaps TRBD1 as D (5 bases). Between the trimmed V and J ends, which lost 3 bases and 3 bases, there was a span of 8 bases. Germline V gives CDR1 SNHLY, CDR2 FYNGKV (reference sequence). This CDR3 spans 13 amino acids. The CDR3 sequence is CASSFRVDTEVFF. Partial CDR3 DNA: TGTGCCAGCAGCTTCAGGGTGGACACAGAAGTCTTC.

Regarding this clone: The gene names here belong to mouse. The read comes to an end 1 residue before the CDR3 does, leaving the germline J gene to fill in the end. The chain uses TRBV12-1 and TRBJ2-7, with 10 bases aligning to TRBD1. In germline, CDR1 is SGHSN, CDR2 HYEKVE. The CDR3 has 14 amino acids. The J segment lost 4 bases and the V segment lost 2 bases, leaving 4 bases of the junction unmatched. CDR3 amino acids: CASSPGQGKYEQYF. The sequenced part of the CDR3 DNA is TGTGCCAGCTCTCCGGGACAGGGGAAATATGAACAGTAC.

This clone was counted a few times. Gene names are the mouse ones. CDR3 DNA, as far as it was read: TGTGCCAGCAGTCTCGGACAGGGGGCTGGAAATACGCTCTAT. It specifies CASSLGQGAGNTLY. The full CDR3 protein reads CASSLGQGAGNTLYF. The chain links TRBV26 to TRBJ1-3, with 10 bases aligning to TRBD1. The read is 1 residue too short to cover the CDR3 end, so that end is filled in from the germline J gene. V trimming: 3 bases; J trimming: 2 bases; junction bases outside the gene matches: 1. The CDR3 sequence is 15 residues long. The V gene's germline CDR1 is KGHPV and CDR2 FQNQEV (reference sequence). Using reference TRBV26 and TRBJ1-3 for the parts outside the CDR3, the full variable domain is NSKVIQTPRYLVKGQGQKAKMRCIPEKGHPVVFWYQQNKNNEFKFLINFQNQEVLQQIDMTEKRFSAECPSNSPCSLEIQSSEAGDSALYLCASSLGQGAGNTLYFGEGSRLIVV.

On this clone itself: Gene names and germline match the mouse. The read ends 1 residue before the CDR3 terminus; that terminus is restored from the germline J gene. This chain uses TRBV13-3 with TRBJ2-4; the D gene is possibly TRBD1 (5 bases). This CDR3 comprises 15 residues. Germline loops: CDR1 NNHDY, CDR2 SYVADS. The V gene lost 0 bases and the J gene lost 0 bases, with 8 bases spanning the gap. The CDR3 spells CASSDAGPSQNTLYF. CDR3 DNA (partial): TGTGCCAGCAGTGATGCAGGGCCTAGTCAAAACACCTTGTAC.

Turning to this clone: Each gene name is a mouse one. The read gets to within 1 residue of the CDR3 end, and the germline J gene fills in the rest. The chain is built from TRBV20 and TRBJ1-5; no clear D gene. The CDR3 sequence is 14 residues long. The germline CDR1 and CDR2 sequences are GFQATS and STVNSAI. The V gene lost 0 bases and the J gene lost 1 base, with 7 bases spanning the gap. The CDR3 reads CGAREQKNNQAPLF. The sequenced part of the CDR3 DNA is TGTGGTGCTAGGGAACAAAAAAACAACCAGGCTCCGCTT.

Points on this clone: Gene names are the mouse ones. The observed sequence ends 1 residue before the CDR3 terminus, with the missing tail filled in from the germline J gene. The genes are TRBV4 and TRBJ2-7, with 7 bases aligning to TRBD2. The CDR3 is 15 residues long. V was clipped by 6 bases and J by 0 bases; unmatched bases: 8. Germline values: CDR1 LGHDT, CDR2 YNNKQL (reference sequence). The sequenced CDR3 bases are TGTGCCAGCAGTGATCGGGGGGGGAGCTCCTATGAACAGTAC. This sequence encodes CASSDRGGSSYEQY. The whole CDR3 protein is CASSDRGGSSYEQYF.

This clone has more than one count but fewer than ten. Genes here carry mouse names. The read ends 1 residue before the CDR3 terminus; that terminus is restored from the germline J gene. The chain recombines TRBV26 with TRBJ2-2; D tentatively reads TRBD1 or TRBD2 (6 bases each). V was cut by 2 bases and J by 3 bases, with 7 bases left in between. This CDR3 contains 14 residues. Germline CDR1 KGHPV, CDR2 FQNQEV (reference sequence). Incomplete CDR3 DNA: TGTGCCAGCAGTCTGGGGGGCGACACCGGGCAGCTCTAC. Translating gives CASSLGGDTGQLY. The complete CDR3 protein is CASSLGGDTGQLYF.

This clone was seen once. The genes and germline here are from mouse. The CDR3 extends 1 residue past the end of the read, so its final part is completed from the germline J gene. The gene calls are TRBV26 and TRBJ1-1; D is possibly TRBD1 (5 bases). V was pared by 1 base and J by 4 bases, with 10 bases between. CDR3 length: 14 amino acids. Germline CDR1 is KGHPV and CDR2 is FQNQEV (reference sequence). Partial CDR3 DNA: TGTGCCAGCAGTCTGTGGGGGGTGCCCACAGAAGTCTTC. As protein: CASSLWGVPTEVF. The full CDR3 reads CASSLWGVPTEVFF.

In regard to this clone: Genes here carry mouse names. The CDR3 end lies 1 residue beyond the end of the read and is filled in from the germline J gene. This rearrangement joins TRBV26 to TRBJ2-1; 7 positions match TRBD2. V shed 0 bases and J 1 base; nucleotides not matched to a gene: 0. CDR1 and CDR2 from the germline V gene are KGHPV and FQNQEV (reference sequence). The CDR3 loop spans 15 amino acids. The CDR3 spells CASSLSGGNYAEQFF. The CDR3 bases that were read are TGTGCCAGCAGTCTGTCTGGGGGGAACTATGCTGAGCAGTTC.

With respect to this clone: Each gene name is a mouse one. Read data end 1 residue before the CDR3 end; the end is taken from the germline J gene. The rearrangement uses TRBV13-1 and TRBJ2-7; 12 bases fit TRBD2. J gave up 5 bases and V 0 bases, and 9 bases lay outside the gene matches. Germline V gene sequence: CDR1 NSHNY, CDR2 SYGAGN. This CDR3 region has 17 residues. CDR3: CASSDAGLGGARNEQYF. The DNA read from the CDR3 is TGTGCCAGCAGTGATGCAGGACTGGGGGGGGCGCGGAATGAACAGTAC.

On this clone: Germline and genes here are mouse. The CDR3 end is not reached by the read, which stops 1 residue before it; the germline J gene fills it in. The rearrangement joins TRBV26 to TRBJ2-1, with D perhaps matching TRBD1 (6 bases). In germline, CDR1 is KGHPV, CDR2 FQNQEV (reference sequence). The V end was cut by 4 bases, the J end by 0 bases, with 10 bases between. The CDR3 is 15 amino acids. CDR3 DNA, as far as it was read: TGTGCCAGCAGTCCACAGGGTTATAACTATGCTGAGCAGTTC. Translation: CASSPQGYNYAEQF. The whole CDR3 sequence is CASSPQGYNYAEQFF. The complete variable domain, with remaining parts taken from reference TRBV26 and TRBJ2-1, reads NSKVIQTPRYLVKGQGQKAKMRCIPEKGHPVVFWYQQNKNNEFKFLINFQNQEVLQQIDMTEKRFSAECPSNSPCSLEIQSSEAGDSALYLCASSPQGYNYAEQFFGPGTRLTVL.

Of note for this clone: These gene names are mouse names. The missing CDR3 end, 1 residue past where the read stops, is filled in from the germline J gene. This sample includes further DNA sequences coding for the same CDR3. The V gene is TRBV12-2, the J gene TRBJ2-4; D unresolved. CDR3 length: 14 amino acids. The V gene lost 0 bases and the J gene lost 0 bases, with 6 bases spanning the gap. The V gene's germline CDR1 is SGHLS and CDR2 HYDKME. CDR3 region: CASSLGGSQNTLYF. Partial CDR3 DNA: TGTGCCAGCTCTCTCGGAGGGAGTCAAAACACCTTGTAC.

This clone was detected only a few times. Gene names are the mouse ones. The read falls 1 residue short of the CDR3 end, and the missing part is taken from the germline J gene. V and J are TRBV16 and TRBJ2-7; 10 positions agree with TRBD2. Germline CDR1 SGHSA, CDR2 FRNQAP. The ends lost 4 bases at V and 1 base at J; junction bases unmatched: 1. The CDR3 sequence is 14 residues long. This chain's CDR3 is CASSWGLGSYEQYF. The covered CDR3 bases are TGTGCAAGCAGCTGGGGACTGGGGTCCTATGAACAGTAC.

Concerning this clone itself: These gene names are mouse names. Sequencing ends 1 residue short of the CDR3 end; the germline J gene provides the rest. This chain joins TRBV12-2 and TRBJ2-5; 12 bases agree with TRBD2. The CDR3 covers 15 residues. The V and J ends lost 4 bases and 6 bases, in that order; junction bases with no gene match: 7. CDR1 SGHLS and CDR2 HYDKME come from the germline V gene. CDR3 region: CASSDWGGRADTQYF. The DNA read from the CDR3 is TGTGCCAGCTCAGACTGGGGGGGCAGAGCGGACACCCAGTAC.